The subject of this entry is one T cell receptor (beta chain). This clone's antigen is unknown. Base qualities are not recorded, but no much larger clone differs from it by a single base. This entry comes from a study of shared clonotypes between healthy human individuals (dated by TCRdb to the early 2020s). Regarding the study in general: Three men and two women, aged 18 to 49 years, made up the cohort. Libraries were prepared and TCR repertoires were sequenced by different laboratories using diverse techniques, in order to increase sequencing depth and limit assay-specific biases. Between about 0.9 and 8.9 billion PBMCs per donor were obtained by leukapheresis. The study deeply sequenced blood TCR repertoires of about 5 healthy adults to estimate repertoire size and the extent of clonotype sharing between individuals. For each donor, CD4 naive and CD4 memory were each given three plates, CD8 naive was given two plates, and CD8 memory was given one plate.

The full study reports these points: Based on pairwise subsampling, the degree of clonotype sharing among donors was expected to be affected by sequencing depth. Because the study included only a small number of donors, the genetic and exposure-history diversity represented was limited. Larger estimated clonotype richness was generally found for naive subsets than for memory subsets. Compared with non-shared clonotypes, clonotypes shared by all four sorted-subset donors had higher generation probabilities. Only blood was sampled, and tissue TCR repertoires likely differ from those in blood. Incomplete sequencing was indicated by rarefaction of sorted-subset datasets, despite the large sequencing depth. About 5% of naive CD4, 3% to 4% of naive CD8, approximately 2.2% of memory CD4, and 0.4% of memory CD8 clonotypes were shared across several donors.

TCR CDR3 regions were amplified from genomic DNA by multiplex PCR using the deep immunoSEQ assay. Genomic DNA extracted from each cell subset was distributed evenly over all wells of several immunoSEQ 96-well plates, and each plate served as one replicate. Each replicate PCR for sorted subsets received approximately 200 ng genomic DNA, equal to tens of thousands of T cell genomes. Purified libraries were measured with a Qubit 3.0 fluorometer, size-checked on a Bioanalyzer 2100, and measured again with the KAPA Library Quantification kit. Every immunoSEQ 96-well plate was sequenced on a separate single-read 150-cycle Illumina NextSeq 550 flow cell. As for the original processing: Because the immunoSEQ output held only junctional sequences and lacked quality scores, the filtering could not match the filtering applied to full-length reads. Sequences were annotated with PyIR, a Python wrapper for IgBLAST v1.9, and V/J genes and CDR3 were assigned using IMGT germline references. Any read was removed if the V/J assignment was weak (E-value above 1e-6), the CDR3 was missing, or the read contained stop codons, out-of-frame junctions, or ambiguous translated residues. V3J clonotypes were defined as sequences sharing the same inferred V gene, J gene, and CDR3 amino acid sequence. Percentage overlap between repertoires was calculated by dividing the number of shared unique clonotypes by the size of the smaller repertoire. RTK rarefaction, the Chao1 estimator, and Recon v2.1 estimates of unobserved clonotypes were used to assess repertoire richness. For all TCRbeta clonotypes obtained by the gDNA method from several donors, generation probabilities were computed with OLGA. This is the immuneACCESS table as TCRdb keeps it, with only in-frame sequences that have V and J called. A part of the clones is gone; compared with another copy, unresolved V genes explain less than half, and the rest is unexplained. From that table come the V and J calls and clone size; the DNA was used to work out D and trimming. In this sample the table shows around 690,000 clones, roughly 87% of which occur a single time. The ten largest clonotypes hold roughly 36% of the sample.

The germline V gene encodes CDR1 SNHLY and CDR2 FYNNEI. Including cysteine and phenylalanine, the CDR3 has 14 amino acids. CDR3 DNA only is kept here, 42 bases in frame from base 1. Trimming takes 3 bases from V and 2 bases from J, and the germline ends sit 11 bases apart. The donors were healthy, HIV-negative adults who had no recently reported acute infections or vaccinations. Every donor was a Caucasian adult residing in Nashville, Tennessee, USA. CD8 memory samples were composed of magnetically selected CD45RO+ cells combined with CCR7-negative CD45RA+ effector memory (TemRA) cells. Blood was obtained by leukapheresis, after which PBMCs were separated by Ficoll-Histopaque density gradient centrifugation and cryopreserved in liquid nitrogen vapor phase. Analytical flow cytometry was used to check the purity and quantity of each magnetically sorted T cell population. Genomic DNA was isolated from each sorted fraction and quantified by UV absorbance on a Nanodrop 2000c.

Specimen: memory CD8+ T cells from PBMCs. In light of the paper, this sample's cell subset or site label describes: CD45RO+ cells pooled with CCR7-negative TemRA cells. The V and J genes are TRBV2 and TRBJ2-7; the D region possibly corresponds to TRBD1 (5 bases align). The clonotype originates from a man between 18 and 29 years old in good health. Some clones in this sample may be carry-over from other donors' samples. This receptor carries the CDR3 CASSDVAGTYEQYF. The DNA reads as follows: TGTGCCAGCAGTGATGTGGCAGGGACCTACGAGCAGTACTTC.